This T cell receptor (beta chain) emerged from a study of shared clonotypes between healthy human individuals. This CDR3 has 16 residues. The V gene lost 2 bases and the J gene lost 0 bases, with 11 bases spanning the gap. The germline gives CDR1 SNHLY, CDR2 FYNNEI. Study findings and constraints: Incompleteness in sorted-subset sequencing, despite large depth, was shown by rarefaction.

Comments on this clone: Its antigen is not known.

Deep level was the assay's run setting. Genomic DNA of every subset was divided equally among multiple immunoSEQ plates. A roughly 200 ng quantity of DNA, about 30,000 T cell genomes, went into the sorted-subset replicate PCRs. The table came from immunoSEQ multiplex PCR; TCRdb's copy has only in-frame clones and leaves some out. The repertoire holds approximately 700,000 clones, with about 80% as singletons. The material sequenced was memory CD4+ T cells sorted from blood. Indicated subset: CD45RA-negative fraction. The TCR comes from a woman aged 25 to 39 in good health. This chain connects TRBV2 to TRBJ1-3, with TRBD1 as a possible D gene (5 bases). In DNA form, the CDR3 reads TGTGCCAGCAGTGAAAGGCAGGGATACTCTGGAAACACCATATATTTT. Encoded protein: CASSERQGYSGNTIYF.